This T cell receptor beta chain was retrieved from a study of vaccination effects on CD4 cells after COVID-19 (dated by TCRdb to between 2021 and 2024). At the level of the whole study: Two doses of either the BNT162b2 or the mRNA-1273 mRNA SARS-CoV-2 vaccine were administered to participants. SARS-CoV-2 spike-specific CD4+ TCR repertoires were compared before and after mRNA vaccination in COVID-19 convalescent patients and in infection-naive vaccine recipients. Cultures from other donors in the study were sequenced with the Oncomine TCR Beta short-read assay on an Illumina iSeq 100. A total of 10 COVID-19 convalescent patients and a handful of SARS-CoV-2-naive healthy vaccine recipients were included in the full study.

Via the germline V gene, CDR1 is SGHAT and CDR2 FQNNGV. The CDR3, from cysteine to phenylalanine, totals 16 residues. Solely the CDR3 DNA is kept, with 48 bases framed from the first base. Trimming removed 6 bases from V and 3 bases from J, leaving 21 bases between the germline ends. As to this clone: Its antigen has not been determined. No clone much larger than this one lies a single base away; base qualities are absent.

In the ViraFEST assay, PBMC were stimulated with viral peptide pools, and antigen-specific CD4+ T cell clonotypes were then identified by expansion using TCR sequencing. After less than 13 days of culture, CD4+ T cells were isolated with the EasySep CD4+ T cell isolation kit. Healthy vaccine recipients had no prior SARS-CoV-2 infection, confirmed by negative nucleocapsid antibodies before and after vaccination. Each well held around 2 million PBMC cultured in IMDM containing about 5.5% human AB serum, 9.5 to 10 IU/ml IL-2 and gentamicin, along with roughly 10 ug/ml peptides. On days 3 and 7, half of the culture medium was replaced with fresh IL-2-containing medium. Unless otherwise noted, each peptide stimulation condition was cultured in triplicate wells. Using Ficoll-Paque Plus gradient centrifugation, PBMC were separated from whole blood and then either used fresh or cryopreserved at -140C. The spike proteins of SARS-CoV-2 and of the common cold coronaviruses HCoV-NL63, HCoV-OC43 and HCoV-229E were spanned by overlapping peptide pools. Genomic DNA was extracted from cultured CD4+ T cells with the QIAamp micro DNA kit.

The library came from the immunoSEQ multiplex PCR assay. DNA from the CD4+ T cells that had been cultured and isolated underwent TCR beta CDR3 sequencing. The authors processed their data as follows. Non-productive TCR sequences were discarded, and reads were trimmed to the CDR3 region, with only CDR3s of 7 or more amino acids retained. The MANAFEST web app was used to identify antigen-specific clonotypes by comparing expansion in peptide wells with expansion in reference cultures. Positive clones required FDR<0.05 expansion versus reference and all other wells, odds ratio above 5, and frequency above 0.1% in two replicate wells. Clonotypes significantly expanded in SARS-CoV-2 spike wells and in at least one common cold coronavirus spike condition were defined as cross-reactive. Using the stringdist R package, CDR3 similarity was measured by Levenshtein distance, and unrooted trees were constructed with ape in R 3.6.1. TCRdb took over this immuneACCESS table, retaining in-frame rearrangements with V and J assigned. Such tables are incomplete; in checked studies, under half of the missing clones stem from an unresolved V gene, and the remainder is unexplained. The DNA was the basis for D and trimming; V, J and clone size are from that table. This sample gives 27,000 or so clones in total; 72% of them show up just once. Of the sample, 10% to 13% falls within the top ten clones.

General findings and caveats noted by the study authors: At late post-vaccination timepoints, both infection-induced and vaccine-induced clones showed marked clonal contraction, consistent with waning T cell responses. Among healthy vaccine recipients, nearly all vaccine-induced clones were SARS-CoV-2 mono-reactive, and only 1 of 255 was cross-reactive with common cold coronaviruses. The study was limited by a small number of convalescent patients and lacked early post-infection timepoints.

The chain is encoded by TRBV11-2 joined to TRBJ2-7, with the D gene possibly TRBD1 or TRBD2, each one fitting 5 bases. Here the sequenced sample was CD4+ T cells from PBMCs cultured with SARS-CoV-2 spike peptides, taken before COVID-19 vaccination. The cell subset or site label on this specimen signifies: SARS-CoV-2 spike overlapping peptide pool stimulation. The clonotype was recovered from a human donor who received a COVID-19 vaccine. The DNA sequence is as follows: TGTGCCAGCAGTCAACGGGCGGGCAGGGAATTCTACGAGCAGTACTTC. The resulting protein is CASSQRAGREFYEQYF.